Shown below are 24 T cell receptor beta chains from a single sample sequenced in a study of T cells after yellow fever vaccination. TCRdb analysed the 5' RACE reads with MiXCR anew, one entry per CDR3 protein. The sample has about 170,000 distinct CDR3 sequences, approximately 9.9% seen once. Sequenced here: CD8+ T cells sorted from PBMCs, sampled 15 days after the yellow fever booster vaccination. The origin of the receptors is a man aged 18 to 35 who received the YFV17D yellow fever vaccine.

This chain joins TRBV6-5 and TRBJ2-1; TRBD2 aligns across 8 bases. Germline loops: CDR1 MNHEY, CDR2 SVGAGI. The V and J ends lost 0 bases and 7 bases, in that order; junction bases with no gene match: 8. The CDR3 runs to 16 residues. CDR3 coding DNA: TGTGCCAGCAGTTACTCGAGCGGGGGAACTAGGAATGAGCAGTTCTTC. Translated, it gives CASSYSSGGTRNEQFF.

The V gene is TRBV5-1, the J gene TRBJ2-5; the match to TRBD1 covers 9 bases. The germline V gene encodes CDR1 SGHRS and CDR2 YFSETQ. The CDR3 extends over 16 amino acids. Trimming at V came to 2 bases and at J to 3 bases, leaving 8 bases not matched to a gene. The CDR3 reads CASSLGPGQGKETQYF. CDR3 DNA: TGCGCCAGCAGCTTAGGGCCGGGACAGGGAAAAGAGACCCAGTACTTC.

The chain links TRBV3-1 to TRBJ2-1; 7 nucleotides line up with TRBD2. CDR1 and CDR2 (germline): LGHDT, YNNKEL (reference sequence). This CDR3 spans 17 amino acids. V trimming: 0 bases; J trimming: 8 bases; junction bases outside the gene matches: 13. The CDR3 DNA reads as TGTGCCAGCAGCCAAGAAGGAGGGACTACTTGGAGGGATGAGCAGTTCTTC. Translating it yields CASSQEGGTTWRDEQFF.

The chain recombines TRBV6-6 with TRBJ1-5; 7 bases map to TRBD1. This CDR3 spans 14 amino acids. The V gene's germline CDR1 is MNHNY and CDR2 SVGAGI (reference sequence). Trimming removed 8 bases from V and 5 bases from J; junction bases left unmatched: 9. This chain's CDR3 is CASYQTGSDQPQHF. The CDR3 bases are TGTGCCAGCTACCAGACAGGGAGTGATCAGCCCCAGCATTTT.

There are a few counts of this clonotype. A read error may account for a junction end that differs from germline. The chain joins TRBV6-5 to TRBJ1-2; weak D call: TRBD1 (5 bases). The length of the CDR3 is 15 residues. The germline V gene encodes CDR1 MNHEY and CDR2 SVGAGI. CDR3 coding DNA: TGTGCCAGCAGTTACTCGACTGGGACGTCGGGTGGCTGCACCTTC. Translating it yields CASSYSTGTSGGCTF.

This clonotype showed up many times. The V call is TRBV5-1, the J call TRBJ2-3, with D perhaps TRBD2 (6 bases). Germline V gene lookup returns CDR1 SGHRS and CDR2 YFSETQ. The CDR3 length is 15 residues. V was clipped by 0 bases and J by 0 bases, with 8 bases between them. In nucleotides, the CDR3 is TGCGCCAGCAGCTTGGGTCTAGCGAGCACAGATACGCAGTATTTT. Protein sequence: CASSLGLASTDTQYF.

The V and J genes are TRBV7-2 and TRBJ1-1; D is possibly TRBD1 (6 bases). V dropped 5 bases and J dropped 4 bases, with 14 bases sitting between them. The CDR3 totals 14 residues. Germline CDR1 reads SGHTA; CDR2 reads FQGNSA. CDR3 nucleotide sequence: TGTGCCAGCAGCGCCACAGGGCCGGGCACTGAAGCTTTCTTT. This codes for CASSATGPGTEAFF.

This clonotype was counted ten times or more. V and J are TRBV3-2 and TRBJ2-7; the D call of TRBD1 is as the table states it, not checked on the DNA. TRBV3-2 is recorded as a pseudogene. This CDR3 is built from 14 residues. The DNA of the CDR3 is TGTGCCAGCAGCAGAGGCGACAGGGCCTACGAGCAGTACGTC. It yields the protein CASSRGDRAYEQYV.

This rearrangement joins TRBV7-9 to TRBJ1-1; D is unresolved. CDR3 length: 13 amino acids. CDR1 is SEHNR, CDR2 FQNEAQ, per germline (reference sequence). Trimming took off 6 bases at V and 0 bases at J, with 8 bases between the two ends. The CDR3, as DNA: TGTGCCAGCAGTCCCACGGTGAACACTGAAGCTTTCTTT. Translation gives CASSPTVNTEAFF.

At least ten counts were recorded for this clonotype. The genes are TRBV27 and TRBJ2-7, with a possible D match to TRBD1 (6 bases). This CDR3 comprises 14 residues. Germline values: CDR1 MNHEY, CDR2 SMNVEV (reference sequence). V was clipped by 2 bases and J by 4 bases, with 12 bases between them. CDR3 residues: CASSLLQGRYEQYF. CDR3 DNA sequence: TGTGCCAGCAGTTTACTACAGGGACGGTACGAGCAGTACTTC.

This clonotype was recorded a few times. The rearrangement joins TRBV5-1 to TRBJ2-2; 7 positions match TRBD1. The CDR3 contains 17 residues. Germline V CDR1 and CDR2: SGHRS, YFSETQ. Trimming took 1 base from V and 3 from J; bases not matched to a gene: 9. The CDR3 DNA is TGCGCCAGCAGCTTGCTTCCCGACAGGGTAGACACCGGGGAGCTGTTTTTT. Translating gives CASSLLPDRVDTGELFF. Variable domain in full (rest from reference TRBV5-1 and TRBJ2-2): KAGVTQTPRYLIKTRGQQVTLSCSPISGHRSVSWYQQTPGQGLQFLFEYFSETQRNKGNFPGRFSGRQFSNSRSEMNVSTLELGDSALYLCASSLLPDRVDTGELFFGEGSRLTVL.

This clonotype came up many times. The chain combines TRBV28 with TRBJ1-4; D possibly corresponds to TRBD1 (6 bases). The ends were cut back, 7 bases at V and 8 bases at J, with 23 bases in the middle. This CDR3 is built from 16 residues. The germline CDR1 and CDR2 sequences are MDHEN and SYDVKM. In nucleotides, the CDR3 is TGTGCCAGCAACCCCCAAGACACCCAGGGGTGGGAAAAACTGTTTTTT. Translation gives CASNPQDTQGWEKLFF.

The chain recombines TRBV11-2 with TRBJ2-7, with a possible D match to TRBD2 (5 bases). The CDR3 extends over 18 amino acids. Trimming took off 1 base at V and 6 bases at J, with 25 bases between the two ends. Per the germline V gene, CDR1 is SGHAT and CDR2 is FQNNGV. The CDR3 loop is CASSLVATARDEEGEQYV. The CDR3 region has the DNA TGTGCCAGCAGCTTAGTCGCCACGGCCCGTGATGAAGAGGGCGAGCAGTACGTC.

The genes are TRBV16 and TRBJ2-3; D unclear. Trimming took 3 bases from V and 3 from J, leaving 7 bases between them. The CDR3 extends over 13 amino acids. Germline CDR1 and CDR2: KGHSY and FQNENV. In DNA, the CDR3 is TGTGCCAGCAGCCATGGCCCAACAGATACGCAGTATTTT. Encoded protein: CASSHGPTDTQYF.

There are many counts of this clonotype. The genes are TRBV7-9 and TRBJ2-7; no reliable D call. V was trimmed by 1 base and J by 1 base, leaving 8 bases between them. This CDR3 contains 14 residues. Germline V gives CDR1 SEHNR, CDR2 FQNEAQ (reference sequence). CDR3 DNA sequence: TGTGCCAGCAGCTTAGAGGGTTCGTCCTACGAGCAGTACTTC. The encoded protein is CASSLEGSSYEQYF.

This clonotype was counted only a few times. V gene TRBV12-3 or TRBV12-4 combines with J gene TRBJ2-5; tentatively, D is TRBD1 or TRBD2 (6 bases each). The CDR3 covers 15 residues. Trimming removed 3 bases from V and 2 bases from J, with 13 bases in between. The CDR3, as DNA: TGTGCCAGCAGTTTTAGGGGGGACCGGCAAGAGACCCAGTACTTC. It translates to CASSFRGDRQETQYF.

This clonotype was seen a few times. V is TRBV5-1 and J is TRBJ2-3; 9 positions agree with TRBD2. The CDR3 consists of 18 residues. Germline V gene lookup returns CDR1 SGHRS and CDR2 YFSETQ. V gave up 4 bases and J gave up 2 bases; unmatched junction bases: 14. The CDR3 coding sequence is TGCGCCAGCAGCCCTCCGAGTAGCGGGGGACCATTCACAGATACGCAGTATTTT. It is translated as CASSPPSSGGPFTDTQYF.

This chain joins TRBV11-3 and TRBJ2-4; TRBD2 is a possible D gene (6 bases). CDR3 size: 17 residues. The V and J ends lost 8 bases and 2 bases respectively, with 22 bases between them. CDR1 and CDR2 (germline): SGHNT, YENEEA. The CDR3 sequence: CASPIGGSSQSKNIQYF. The CDR3 region has the DNA TGTGCCAGCCCGATAGGAGGGAGCTCCCAATCCAAAAACATTCAGTACTTC.

V and J are TRBV4-1 and TRBJ1-5, with a tentative D call TRBD1 (6 bases). The CDR3 runs 17 residues. Germline V gene lookup returns CDR1 MGHRA and CDR2 YSYEKL. The V gene lost 0 bases and the J gene lost 0 bases, with 12 bases spanning the gap. The CDR3 DNA sequence: TGCGCCAGCAGCCAAGATCCCAGGGGACATAGCAATCAGCCCCAGCATTTT. It is translated as CASSQDPRGHSNQPQHF.

This chain joins TRBV5-1 and TRBJ1-1; 7 bases are shared with TRBD1. J was trimmed by 3 bases and V by 4 bases; bases with no gene match: 6. This CDR3 has 14 amino acids. The germline gives CDR1 SGHRS, CDR2 YFSETQ. The CDR3 DNA reads TGCGCCAGCAGCCCTGGTACAGGGGACACTGAAGCTTTCTTT. Translating it yields CASSPGTGDTEAFF.

This clonotype was seen ten or more times. The chain carries TRBV4-2 and TRBJ2-7; 11 bases fit TRBD2. The V gene's germline CDR1 is LGHNA and CDR2 YNFKEQ. This CDR3 region has 15 residues. Germline trimming cut 4 bases from V and 4 bases from J; bases unmatched to any gene: 6. CDR3 DNA sequence: TGTGCCAGCAGCCCGCGGGGACTAGCGGAGTACGAGCAGTACTTC. Translating gives CASSPRGLAEYEQYF.

J is TRBJ2-7 and V is TRBV19, with 9 bases identical to TRBD1. This CDR3 has 15 residues. Germline V CDR1 and CDR2: LNHDA, SQIVND (reference sequence). J was trimmed by 4 bases and V by 3 bases; bases with no gene match: 7. The CDR3 spells CASSIPGTGWYEQYF. The CDR3, as DNA: TGTGCCAGTAGTATCCCCGGGACAGGGTGGTACGAGCAGTACTTC.

Note on this clonotype: A read error is possible here, since a much larger clone lies one base away. V gene TRBV12-3 or TRBV12-4 combines with J gene TRBJ2-7; D possibly uses TRBD1 or TRBD2 (5 bases each). The CDR3 has 16 amino acids. V lost 7 bases, J lost 1 base, and 20 bases lay in between. The CDR3 is CASTQTGAPRSYEQYV. CDR3 coding DNA: TGTGCCAGCACCCAGACCGGGGCTCCGCGTTCCTACGAGCAGTACGTC.

There are a few counts of this clonotype. The chain has TRBV6-2 or TRBV6-3 and TRBJ1-1; no clear D. With 5 bases removed from V and 1 base from J, the gap between germline ends came to 5 bases. Germline-derived CDR1 and CDR2 are MNHEY and SVGEGT. The CDR3 covers 12 residues. CDR3 sequence (DNA): TGTGCCAGCAGTCCCAGGAACACTGAAGCTTTCTTT. It translates to CASSPRNTEAFF.